Sequencing of this TCR beta chain was carried out in a study of OX40 agonist ivuxolimab in advanced cancers. In the study overall: Under the entry rules, prior anti-PD-1, anti-PD-L1 or anti-CTLA-4 therapy was allowed, and around 40% had some. Study outcomes and limitations: The average count of expanded clones was higher among CD8+ T cells than among CD4+. Antigens targeted by the expanded peripheral T cells were not determined.

Sequenced by immunoSEQ multiplex PCR; TCRdb stores in-frame clones only, minus some. The sample shows roughly 58,000 clones, about nine tenths of them seen only once. Per the germline V gene, CDR1 is SGDLS and CDR2 is YYNGEE. The CDR3 has 15 residues. V was clipped by 0 bases and J by 6 bases, with 12 bases between them. Concerning this clone itself: Its cognate antigen is unknown.

Sampling times: baseline, cycle 4 day 1, cycle 7 day 1. The gene calls are TRBV9 and TRBJ2-2; TRBD1 might be the D (6 bases). The origin of this receptor is an adult with an advanced solid tumor such as melanoma, head and neck, liver or kidney cancer. Sequencing used CD4+ or CD8+ T cells sorted from blood, obtained in a trial of the OX40 agonist ivuxolimab. CDR3 DNA sequence: TGTGCCAGCAGCGTAGCGACAGGAGAAGCCGGGGAGCTGTTTTTT. It translates to CASSVATGEAGELFF.